The 14 T cell receptor beta chains listed next were all sequenced from one sample in a study of T cells expressing NK-cell markers (dated by TCRdb to about 2020). To prepare the library, 5' RACE was applied. Sequencing instrument: Illumina HiSeq 2000. TCRdb reprocessed the reads, and each CDR3 protein sequence is entered once, without DNA. Per the sample table, the count is over 100,000 distinct CDR3 sequences. Approximately 18% of the sample belongs to the ten largest clones. The sequencing input was blood T cells: a sorted CD56 or NKG2C T cell subset, CD4+ or CD8+ T cells, or bulk PBMC T cells (not recorded which). Receptor source: a woman aged 18 to 75 in good health.

The chain joins TRBV7-6 to TRBJ2-3; TCRdb proposes TRBD2, but this gene call is untestable without DNA. This CDR3 has 16 residues. Germline CDR1 and CDR2: SGHVS and FNYEAQ. Here the CDR3 reads CASMPYGGGATDTQYF.

CDR3 amino acids: CSATRAGEQFF. This chain uses TRBV20-1 with TRBJ2-1; TCRdb reports TRBD2, a call that lacks DNA to check it against. The CDR3 covers 11 residues. Germline V gene sequence: CDR1 DFQATT, CDR2 SNEGSKA (reference sequence).

This rearrangement joins TRBV7-3 to TRBJ2-2; TCRdb names TRBD1, which stays unverified in the absence of DNA. Germline lookup yields CDR1 SGHTA and CDR2 FQGTGA. This CDR3 region has 13 residues. CDR3 amino acids: CASSLIQGGELFF.

V gene TRBV20-1 combines with J gene TRBJ2-1; as DNA is missing, the TRBD2 call by TCRdb cannot be tested. CDR3 length equals 15 residues. Per germline, CDR1 DFQATT and CDR2 SNEGSKA (reference sequence). The CDR3: CSARDQRATYNEQFF.

V gene TRBV5-4 combines with J gene TRBJ2-2; TCRdb lists TRBD1, though no DNA is available to test this call. The CDR3 sequence is 15 residues long. The germline gives CDR1 SGHNT, CDR2 YYREEE (reference sequence). CDR3 sequence: CASSLPGGNTGELFF.

This sequence joins TRBV5-1 and TRBJ2-3; TCRdb returns TRBD2, unconfirmable since there is no DNA. This CDR3 region has 17 residues. Per the germline V gene, CDR1 is SGHRS and CDR2 is YFSETQ. The CDR3 loop is CASSRTYELAVADTQYF.

The CDR3 region is CSARSSWAGEAFF. The chain links TRBV20-1 to TRBJ1-1; TCRdb designates TRBD1, a call that cannot be tested without DNA. Germline CDR1 reads DFQATT; CDR2 reads SNEGSKA (reference sequence). CDR3 length equals 13 residues.

The V call is TRBV6-1, the J call TRBJ1-5. Germline V lookup: CDR1 MNHNS, CDR2 SASEGT. The length of the CDR3 is 14 residues. CDR3: CASSPGGGVQPQHF.

The genes are TRBV7-9 and TRBJ2-5; TCRdb selects TRBD1, and the lack of DNA leaves this call unchecked. Germline assignment: CDR1 SEHNR and CDR2 FQNEAQ (reference sequence). The CDR3 is 15 amino acids. CDR3 amino acids: CASSSRDKAQETQYF.

The chain is built from TRBV7-8 and TRBJ2-3; TCRdb reports TRBD2, a call that lacks DNA to check it against. The germline gives CDR1 SGHVS, CDR2 FQNEAQ. CDR3 length: 15 residues. This chain's CDR3 is CASSWGLTNTDTQYF.

The V call is TRBV10-3, the J call TRBJ2-1; the TRBD2 assignment by TCRdb is unverifiable without DNA. This CDR3 is 19 amino acids long. From germline, CDR1 is ENHRY and CDR2 SYGVKD. The CDR3 loop reads CAINPTSGGASGSYNEQFF.

This chain joins TRBV12-3 or TRBV12-4 and TRBJ2-5; absent DNA, TCRdb's TRBD1 call cannot be checked. There are 18 residues in the CDR3. CDR3: CASSRGTGGITLQETQYF.

The J gene is TRBJ2-1, the V gene TRBV19; TCRdb's D call, TRBD2, is unchecked because there is no DNA. This CDR3 is 14 amino acids long. Germline V lookup: CDR1 LNHDA, CDR2 SQIVND (reference sequence). This CDR3 reads CASRGLAPYNEQFF.

The chain uses TRBV7-9 and TRBJ2-3; without DNA, the TCRdb call of TRBD2 cannot be checked. CDR3 length equals 15 residues. From germline, CDR1 is SEHNR and CDR2 FQNEAQ (reference sequence). This CDR3 reads CASSPTSGNWNTQYF.